This T cell receptor (beta chain) was retrieved from a study of shared clonotypes between healthy human individuals. With 7 bases removed from V and 3 bases from J, the gap between germline ends came to 10 bases. The CDR3 totals 12 residues. Germline lookup yields CDR1 SQVTM and CDR2 ANQGSEA. Concerning this clone: Its antigen remains unknown.

Study-level results: With a handful of donors compared, roughly 4.9% of naive CD4 clonotypes were shared.

As defined, naive CD8 cells were CD45RO-negative and positively selected for CCR7, with terminally differentiated effector memory CD45RA+ cells excluded. The protocol was immunoSEQ multiplex PCR, while the TCRdb copy is restricted to in-frame clones and leaves out a portion. The sample shows millions of clones, approximately 95% of them seen only once. This sequence originates from a man between 18 and 35 years old in good health. The J gene is TRBJ2-1, the V gene TRBV29-1, with a possible D match to TRBD2 (5 bases). Source material: naive CD8+ T cells sorted from blood. CDR3 loop: CSARTDYNEQFF. The CDR3 DNA sequence: TGCAGCGCCCGGACTGACTACAATGAGCAGTTCTTC.